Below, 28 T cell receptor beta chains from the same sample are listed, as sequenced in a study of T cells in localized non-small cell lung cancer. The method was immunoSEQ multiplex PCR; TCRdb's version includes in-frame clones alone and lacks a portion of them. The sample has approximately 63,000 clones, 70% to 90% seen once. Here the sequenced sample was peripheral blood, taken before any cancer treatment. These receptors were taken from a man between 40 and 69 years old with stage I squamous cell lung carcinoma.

The CDR3 DNA reads TGTGCCAGCAGCTACACCTACAATGAGCAGTTCTTC. Its protein is CASSYTYNEQFF. The V call is TRBV5-6, the J call TRBJ2-1; the D is unclear. The V and J ends lost 3 bases and 2 bases respectively, with 3 bases between them. The CDR3 runs 12 residues. Germline CDR1 SGHDT, CDR2 YYEEEE. The full variable domain, its missing parts supplied by reference TRBV5-6 and TRBJ2-1, is DAGVTQSPTHLIKTRGQQVTLRCSPKSGHDTVSWYQQALGQGPQFIFQYYEEEERQRGNFPDRFSGHQFPNYSSELNVNALLLGDSALYLCASSYTYNEQFFGPGTRLTVL.

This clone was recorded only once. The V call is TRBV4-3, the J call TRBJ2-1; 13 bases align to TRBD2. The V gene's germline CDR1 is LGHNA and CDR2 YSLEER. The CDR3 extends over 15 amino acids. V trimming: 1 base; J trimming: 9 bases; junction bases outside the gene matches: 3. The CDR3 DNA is TGCGCCAGCAGCCAAGCCGGACTAGCGGGAGTTGAGCAGTTCTTC. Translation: CASSQAGLAGVEQFF.

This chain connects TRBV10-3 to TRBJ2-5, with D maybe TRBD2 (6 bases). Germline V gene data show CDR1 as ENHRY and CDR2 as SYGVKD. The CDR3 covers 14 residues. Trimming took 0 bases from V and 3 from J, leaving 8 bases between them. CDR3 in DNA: TGTGCCATCAGTGAGTCGGGCGGGGAAGAGACCCAGTACTTC. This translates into CAISESGGEETQYF.

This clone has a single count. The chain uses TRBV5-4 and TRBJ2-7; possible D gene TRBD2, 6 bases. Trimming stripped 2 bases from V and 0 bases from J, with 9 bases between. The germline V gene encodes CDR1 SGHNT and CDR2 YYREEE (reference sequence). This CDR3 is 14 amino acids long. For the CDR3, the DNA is TGTGCCAGCAGCTTTGGAGGGAACTCCTACGAGCAGTACTTC. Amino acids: CASSFGGNSYEQYF. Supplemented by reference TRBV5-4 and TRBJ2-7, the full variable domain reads ETGVTQSPTHLIKTRGQQVTLRCSSQSGHNTVSWYQQALGQGPQFIFQYYREEENGRGNFPPRFSGLQFPNYSSELNVNALELDDSALYLCASSFGGNSYEQYFGPGTRLTVT.

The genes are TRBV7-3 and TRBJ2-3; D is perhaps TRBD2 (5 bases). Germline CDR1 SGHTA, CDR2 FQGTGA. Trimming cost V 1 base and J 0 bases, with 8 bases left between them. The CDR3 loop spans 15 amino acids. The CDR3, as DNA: TGTGCCAGCAGCTTAATCGGCGGGAGCACAGATACGCAGTATTTT. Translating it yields CASSLIGGSTDTQYF.

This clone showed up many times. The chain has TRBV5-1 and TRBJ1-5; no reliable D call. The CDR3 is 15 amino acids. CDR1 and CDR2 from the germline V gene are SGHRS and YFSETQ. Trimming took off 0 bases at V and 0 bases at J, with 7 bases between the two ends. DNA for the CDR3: TGCGCCAGCAGCTTGGTACCGGATAGCAATCAGCCCCAGCATTTT. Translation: CASSLVPDSNQPQHF.

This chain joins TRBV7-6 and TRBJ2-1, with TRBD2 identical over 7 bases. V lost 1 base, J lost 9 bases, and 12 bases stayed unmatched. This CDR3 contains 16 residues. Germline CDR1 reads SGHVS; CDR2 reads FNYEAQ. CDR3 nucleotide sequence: TGTGCCAGCAGCTTAGAAGGAGGGAGGGCCGATTTTGAGCAGTTCTTC. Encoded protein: CASSLEGGRADFEQFF.

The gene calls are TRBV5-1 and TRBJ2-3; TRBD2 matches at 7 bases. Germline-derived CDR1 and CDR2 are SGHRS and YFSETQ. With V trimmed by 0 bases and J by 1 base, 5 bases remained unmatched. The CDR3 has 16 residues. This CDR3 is CASSLVRGEGTDTQYF. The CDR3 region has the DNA TGCGCCAGCAGCTTGGTCCGGGGGGAAGGCACAGATACGCAGTATTTT.

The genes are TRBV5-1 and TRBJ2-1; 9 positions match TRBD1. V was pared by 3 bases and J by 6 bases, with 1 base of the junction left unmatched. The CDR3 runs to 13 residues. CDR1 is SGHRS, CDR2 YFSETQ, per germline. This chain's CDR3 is CASSSTGGNEQFF. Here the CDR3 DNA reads TGCGCCAGCAGCTCGACAGGGGGCAATGAGCAGTTCTTC.

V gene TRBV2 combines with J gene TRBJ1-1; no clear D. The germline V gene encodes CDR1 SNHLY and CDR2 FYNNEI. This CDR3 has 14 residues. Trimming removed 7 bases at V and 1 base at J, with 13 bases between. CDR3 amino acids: CASIRGGRNTEAFF. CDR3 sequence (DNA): TGTGCCAGCATACGGGGAGGTAGGAACACTGAAGCTTTCTTT.

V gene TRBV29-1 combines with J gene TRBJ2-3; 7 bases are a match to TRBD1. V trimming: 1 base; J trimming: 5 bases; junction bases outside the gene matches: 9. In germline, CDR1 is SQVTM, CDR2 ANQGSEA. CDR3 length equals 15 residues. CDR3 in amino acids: CSVEVGQASRDTQYF. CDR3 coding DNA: TGCAGCGTTGAAGTAGGACAGGCGTCAAGAGATACGCAGTATTTT.

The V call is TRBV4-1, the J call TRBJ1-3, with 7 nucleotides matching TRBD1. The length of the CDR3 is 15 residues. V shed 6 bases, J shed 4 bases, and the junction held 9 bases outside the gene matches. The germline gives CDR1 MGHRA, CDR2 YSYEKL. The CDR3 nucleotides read TGCGCCAGCAGTACTACCAGGGGGGCCGGAAACACCATATATTTT. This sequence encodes CASSTTRGAGNTIYF.

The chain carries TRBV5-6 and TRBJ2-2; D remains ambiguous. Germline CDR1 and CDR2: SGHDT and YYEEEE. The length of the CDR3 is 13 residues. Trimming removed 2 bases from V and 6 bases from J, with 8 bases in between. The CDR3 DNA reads TGTGCCAGCAGCTTATTTCTGGCCGGGGAGCTGTTTTTT. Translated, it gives CASSLFLAGELFF.

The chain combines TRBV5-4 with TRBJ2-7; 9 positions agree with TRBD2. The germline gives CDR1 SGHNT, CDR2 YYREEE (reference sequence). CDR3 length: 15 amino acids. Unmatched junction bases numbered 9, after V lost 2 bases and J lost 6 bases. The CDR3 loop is CASSFGAGGYSEQYF. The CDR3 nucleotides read TGTGCCAGCAGCTTCGGAGCGGGAGGATATAGCGAGCAGTACTTC.

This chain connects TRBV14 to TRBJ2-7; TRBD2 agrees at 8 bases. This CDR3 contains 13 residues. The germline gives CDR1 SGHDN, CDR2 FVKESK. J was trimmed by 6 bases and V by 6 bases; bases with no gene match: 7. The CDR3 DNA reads TGTGCCAGCAGGGCAGCGGGAGTTCCCGAGCAGTACTTC. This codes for CASRAAGVPEQYF. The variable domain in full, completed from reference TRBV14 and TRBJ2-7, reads EAGVTQFPSHSVIEKGQTVTLRCDPISGHDNLYWYRRVMGKEIKFLLHFVKESKQDESGMPNNRFLAERTGGTYSTLKVQPAELEDSGVYFCASRAAGVPEQYFGPGTRLTVT.

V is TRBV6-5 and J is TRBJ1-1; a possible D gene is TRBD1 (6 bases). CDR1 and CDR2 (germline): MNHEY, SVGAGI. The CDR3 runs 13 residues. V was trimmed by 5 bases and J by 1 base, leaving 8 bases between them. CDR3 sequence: CASSIQGNTEAFF. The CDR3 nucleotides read TGTGCCAGCAGTATACAGGGGAACACTGAAGCTTTCTTT.

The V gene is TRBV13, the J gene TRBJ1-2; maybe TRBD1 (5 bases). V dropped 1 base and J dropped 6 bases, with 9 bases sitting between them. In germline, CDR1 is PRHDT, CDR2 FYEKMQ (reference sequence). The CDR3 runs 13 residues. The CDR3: CASSLEGRHGYTF. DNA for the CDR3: TGTGCCAGCAGCTTAGAGGGGCGGCATGGCTACACCTTC.

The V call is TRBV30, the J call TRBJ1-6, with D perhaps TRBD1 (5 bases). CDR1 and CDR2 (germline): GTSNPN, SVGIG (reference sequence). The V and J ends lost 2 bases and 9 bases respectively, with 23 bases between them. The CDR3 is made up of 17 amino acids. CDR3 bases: TGTGCCTGGAGTCCCGGGACTCAAAGCTCATTAGGTTCACCCCTCCACTTT. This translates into CAWSPGTQSSLGSPLHF.

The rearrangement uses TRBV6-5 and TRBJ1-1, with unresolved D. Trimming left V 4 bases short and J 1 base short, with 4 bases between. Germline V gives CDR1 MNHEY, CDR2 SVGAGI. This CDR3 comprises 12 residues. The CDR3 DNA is TGTGCCAGCAGTTTCACGAACACTGAAGCTTTCTTT. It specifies CASSFTNTEAFF.

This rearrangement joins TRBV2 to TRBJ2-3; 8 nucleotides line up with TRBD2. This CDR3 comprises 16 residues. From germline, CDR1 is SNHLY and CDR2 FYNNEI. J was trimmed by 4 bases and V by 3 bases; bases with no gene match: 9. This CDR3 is CASSDRAGSGADTQYF. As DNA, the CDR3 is TGTGCCAGCAGTGACAGGGCGGGTAGCGGGGCAGATACGCAGTATTTT.

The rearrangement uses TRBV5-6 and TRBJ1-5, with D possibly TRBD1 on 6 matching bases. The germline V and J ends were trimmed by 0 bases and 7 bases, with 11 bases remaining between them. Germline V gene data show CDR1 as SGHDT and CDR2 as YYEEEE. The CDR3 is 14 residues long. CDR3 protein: CASSLEGERQPQHF. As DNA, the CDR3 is TGTGCCAGCAGCTTGGAGGGGGAGCGACAGCCCCAGCATTTT.

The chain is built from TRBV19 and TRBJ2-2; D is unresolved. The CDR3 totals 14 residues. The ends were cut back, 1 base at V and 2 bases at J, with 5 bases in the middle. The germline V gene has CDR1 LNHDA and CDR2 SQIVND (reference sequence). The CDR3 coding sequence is TGTGCCAGTAGTATAGTCGATAACACCGGGGAGCTGTTTTTT. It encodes CASSIVDNTGELFF.

The CDR3 here is CASSPPGQGPPYNEQFF. The CDR3 coding sequence is TGCGCCAGCAGCCCTCCGGGACAGGGACCCCCCTACAATGAGCAGTTCTTC. The V and J genes are TRBV5-1 and TRBJ2-1, with 9 bases identical to TRBD1. Trimming took 4 bases from V and 2 from J; bases not matched to a gene: 10. Looked up from germline, CDR1 is SGHRS and CDR2 is YFSETQ. CDR3 length: 17 amino acids.

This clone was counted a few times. In DNA, the CDR3 is TGCGCCAGCAGTGAGCAACTAGCCGTAGGGGCTGAGCAGTTCTTC. It translates to CASSEQLAVGAEQFF. The chain links TRBV10-2 to TRBJ2-1; D perhaps matches TRBD2 (6 bases). This CDR3 region has 15 residues. With 2 bases removed from V and 9 bases from J, the gap between germline ends came to 17 bases. Germline-derived CDR1 and CDR2 are WSHSY and SAAADI.

CDR3 in amino acids: CASSPPGLASYEQYF. CDR3 DNA sequence: TGTGCCAGCAGTCCCCCGGGACTAGCGTCCTACGAGCAGTACTTC. V and J are TRBV28 and TRBJ2-7, with 10 bases matching TRBD2. Germline CDR1 MDHEN, CDR2 SYDVKM. Trimming cost V 5 bases and J 1 base; bases outside gene matches: 5. This CDR3 has 15 residues.

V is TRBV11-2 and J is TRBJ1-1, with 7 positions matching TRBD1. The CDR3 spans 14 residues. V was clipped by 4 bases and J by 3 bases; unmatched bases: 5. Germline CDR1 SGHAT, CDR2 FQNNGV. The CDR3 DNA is TGTGCCAGCAGCTCTTCAACAGGGGACACTGAAGCTTTCTTT. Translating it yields CASSSSTGDTEAFF.

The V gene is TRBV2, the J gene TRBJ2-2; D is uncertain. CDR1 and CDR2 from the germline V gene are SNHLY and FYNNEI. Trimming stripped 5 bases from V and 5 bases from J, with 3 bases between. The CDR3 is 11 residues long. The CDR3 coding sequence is TGTGCCAGCAGTTTTACCGGGGAGCTGTTTTTT. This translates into CASSFTGELFF.

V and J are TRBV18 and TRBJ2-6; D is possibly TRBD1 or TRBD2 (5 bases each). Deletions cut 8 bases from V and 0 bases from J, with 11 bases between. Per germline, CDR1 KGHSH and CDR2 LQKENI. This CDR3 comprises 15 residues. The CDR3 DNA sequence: TGTGCCAGCGCGCACGGGACCTCTGGGGCCAACGTCCTGACTTTC. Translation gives CASAHGTSGANVLTF.